A single T cell receptor beta chain is shown here with its context. Its antigen is not identified. The CDR3 has 15 residues. Germline V gene data show CDR1 as DFQATT and CDR2 as SNEGSKA (reference sequence). Trimming removed 5 bases from V and 0 bases from J; junction bases left unmatched: 6. This entry comes from a study of T cell repertoires in cytomegalovirus infection. MiXCR was run by TCRdb on the reads, yielding one entry per CDR3 protein. The data show 570,000 or so distinct CDR3 sequences, with 35% to 50% seen just once and around 48% held by the top ten. This clonotype was sampled from a human donor in good health (CMV status not recorded). Some clones in this sample may be carry-over from other donors' samples. The gene calls are TRBV20-1 and TRBJ2-7; 11 nucleotides agree with TRBD2. Material: cultured PBMCs, obtained from culture after CMV antigen stimulation. This CDR3 is CSADVSGRGSYEQYF. The CDR3 nucleotides are TGCAGTGCTGACGTTAGCGGGAGGGGCTCCTACGAGCAGTACTTC.